What follows are 24 T cell receptor beta chains derived from one specimen sequenced in a study of cytomegalovirus exposure and HLA in healthy donors. 60 Vbeta and 13 Jbeta primers were used in PCR. The data were produced by immunoSEQ multiplex PCR, yet TCRdb's version contains in-frame clones alone and is incomplete. The sample contains just over 150,000 clones, roughly 84% of which appear only once. The specimen sequenced was PBMCs. The receptors were sampled from a young man in good health and CMV-seropositive.

The chain links TRBV6-1 to TRBJ2-1; TRBD2 matches 11 bases. The CDR3 runs 15 residues. The V gene end was trimmed by 8 bases and the J gene end by 5 bases; junction bases not matched to a gene: 8. The germline CDR1 and CDR2 sequences are MNHNS and SASEGT. CDR3 nucleotides: TGTGCCAGCGAGCTCGGGACTAGCGGACACAATGAGCAGTTCTTC. Translation gives CASELGTSGHNEQFF.

The J gene is TRBJ1-1, the V gene TRBV12-5; 9 nucleotides match TRBD1. CDR1 LGHNT and CDR2 FRNRAP come from the germline V gene. The CDR3 totals 17 residues. Trimming at V came to 6 bases and at J to 0 bases, leaving 11 bases not matched to a gene. The CDR3 reads CASGLGQGFTLNTEAFF. CDR3 DNA sequence: TGTGCTAGTGGATTAGGACAGGGGTTTACCTTGAACACTGAAGCTTTCTTT.

The rearrangement links TRBV9 to TRBJ1-2; D call uncertain. The CDR3 is 13 residues long. Germline CDR1 SGDLS, CDR2 YYNGEE. The ends were cut back, 4 bases at V and 6 bases at J, with 13 bases in the middle. CDR3 region: CASSPVAGNGYTF. The DNA of the CDR3 is TGTGCCAGCAGCCCCGTGGCGGGGAATGGCTACACCTTC.

The rearrangement uses TRBV18 and TRBJ1-5; D remains ambiguous. Trimming took off 2 bases at V and 7 bases at J, with 9 bases between the two ends. The CDR3 contains 13 residues. Germline-derived CDR1 and CDR2 are KGHSH and LQKENI. CDR3 in amino acids: CASSPAVQQPQHF. CDR3 DNA: TGTGCCAGCTCACCAGCGGTGCAACAGCCCCAGCATTTT.

This clone appeared a single time. The chain has TRBV6-6 and TRBJ1-6, with D maybe TRBD1 (6 bases). Trimming removed 4 bases at V and 7 bases at J, with 17 bases between. The CDR3 totals 16 residues. Germline assignment: CDR1 MNHNY and CDR2 SVGAGI (reference sequence). Here the CDR3 reads CASSWDGGLENSPLHF. As DNA, the CDR3 is TGTGCCAGCAGTTGGGACGGGGGGCTAGAAAATTCACCCCTCCACTTT.

This sequence joins TRBV15 and TRBJ1-2; 8 bases line up with TRBD1. This CDR3 contains 12 residues. Looked up from germline, CDR1 is LNHNV and CDR2 is YYDKDF (reference sequence). J lost 12 bases, V lost 3 bases, and 6 bases had no gene match. The CDR3 loop reads CATSSTGGYHTF. DNA for the CDR3: TGTGCCACCAGCAGTACAGGGGGATACCACACCTTC.

This clone was seen more than once but under ten times. This sequence joins TRBV13 and TRBJ2-3; 15 bases align to TRBD2. Looked up from germline, CDR1 is PRHDT and CDR2 is FYEKMQ (reference sequence). V was clipped by 0 bases and J by 2 bases; unmatched bases: 6. The CDR3 is made up of 19 amino acids. CDR3 amino acids: CASSLGSGLAGGLTDTQYF. CDR3 in DNA: TGTGCCAGCAGCTTAGGCTCGGGACTAGCGGGGGGTCTCACAGATACGCAGTATTTT.

This chain connects TRBV27 to TRBJ2-6; TRBD1 matches at 7 bases. The CDR3 extends over 18 amino acids. Germline loops: CDR1 MNHEY, CDR2 SMNVEV (reference sequence). The V segment lost 4 bases and the J segment 0 bases; nucleotides outside the gene matches: 9. The CDR3 sequence: CASSSPPTGVSGANVLTF. The CDR3 region has the DNA TGTGCCAGCAGTTCTCCCCCCACAGGGGTCTCTGGGGCCAACGTCCTGACTTTC.

This clone occurred a few times. The chain combines TRBV9 with TRBJ2-7, with 10 bases fitting TRBD2. Germline trimming cut 3 bases from V and 5 bases from J; bases unmatched to any gene: 5. In germline, CDR1 is SGDLS, CDR2 YYNGEE. CDR3 length: 14 amino acids. CDR3 protein: CASSASGGAHEQYF. The CDR3, as DNA: TGTGCCAGCAGCGCAAGCGGGGGGGCCCACGAGCAGTACTTC.

The V and J genes are TRBV5-6 and TRBJ2-1; 12 bases line up with TRBD2. The CDR3 length is 15 residues. With V trimmed by 6 bases and J by 8 bases, 9 bases remained unmatched. CDR1 SGHDT and CDR2 YYEEEE come from the germline V gene. CDR3 DNA: TGTGCCAGCATCCCGCTAGCGGGGGGGCCCTATGAGCAGTTCTTC. It codes for CASIPLAGGPYEQFF.

The chain employs TRBV15 and TRBJ2-1; possibly TRBD1 for D (7 bases). Trimming removed 3 bases at V and 4 bases at J, with 13 bases between. Germline CDR1 LNHNV, CDR2 YYDKDF (reference sequence). CDR3 size: 15 residues. The CDR3 DNA reads TGTGCCACCAGCAGTGACAGGGCGGGATACAATGAGCAGTTCTTC. Translation: CATSSDRAGYNEQFF.

A single count supports this clone. The genes are TRBV5-1 and TRBJ1-1; 9 positions match TRBD1. Germline V lookup: CDR1 SGHRS, CDR2 YFSETQ. After removal of 0 bases from V and 0 bases from J, the junction contained 0 bases not matched to a gene. CDR3 length: 15 residues. The CDR3 DNA reads TGCGCCAGCAGCTTGGACAGGGGGCTGAACACTGAAGCTTTCTTT. This sequence encodes CASSLDRGLNTEAFF. The whole variable domain, filled in from reference TRBV5-1 and TRBJ1-1, reads KAGVTQTPRYLIKTRGQQVTLSCSPISGHRSVSWYQQTPGQGLQFLFEYFSETQRNKGNFPGRFSGRQFSNSRSEMNVSTLELGDSALYLCASSLDRGLNTEAFFGQGTRLTVV.

CDR3 protein: CASSEGTGEVHEQYF. DNA for the CDR3: TGTGCCAGCAGCGAGGGGACAGGGGAGGTCCACGAGCAGTACTTC. This chain links TRBV9 with TRBJ2-7; 10 nucleotides match TRBD1. This CDR3 comprises 15 residues. V shed 3 bases and J 5 bases; nucleotides not matched to a gene: 8. Germline V gene data show CDR1 as SGDLS and CDR2 as YYNGEE.

The chain's CDR3 is CASSLLAGARGVTGELFF. CDR3 in DNA: TGTGCCAGCAGCTTGCTAGCGGGGGCGCGCGGTGTCACCGGGGAGCTGTTTTTT. The chain is built from TRBV7-3 and TRBJ2-2; 10 positions agree with TRBD2. The CDR3 totals 18 residues. V lost 3 bases and J lost 4; bases outside the gene matches: 11. Germline CDR1 and CDR2: SGHTA and FQGTGA.

The chain is built from TRBV5-4 and TRBJ2-3, with D tentatively TRBD2 (6 bases). The CDR3 consists of 14 residues. V lost 3 bases, J lost 1 base, and 9 bases lay in between. The germline gives CDR1 SGHNT, CDR2 YYREEE (reference sequence). The CDR3 region is CASSSGTRTDTQYF. The CDR3 DNA reads as TGTGCCAGCAGCTCCGGGACTCGCACAGATACGCAGTATTTT.

The V gene is TRBV27, the J gene TRBJ2-4, with 10 positions matching TRBD1. Germline loops: CDR1 MNHEY, CDR2 SMNVEV (reference sequence). V dropped 3 bases and J dropped 8; count of bases not matched to a gene: 7. The CDR3 spans 15 residues. CDR3 amino acids: CASSFKTGGRDIQYF. Here the CDR3 DNA reads TGTGCCAGCAGTTTCAAGACAGGGGGCCGAGACATTCAGTACTTC.

The rearrangement links TRBV10-2 to TRBJ1-3; D not certain. V was cut by 4 bases and J by 1 base, with 14 bases left in between. Germline V gene data show CDR1 as WSHSY and CDR2 as SAAADI. The CDR3 covers 16 residues. The CDR3 spells CASSVLFGESGNTIYF. CDR3 in DNA: TGCGCCAGCAGTGTTTTATTCGGGGAATCTGGAAACACCATATATTTT.

The chain couples TRBV6-6 to TRBJ1-1; D may be TRBD1 (6 bases). The V end was cut by 6 bases, the J end by 7 bases, with 12 bases between. The germline V gene encodes CDR1 MNHNY and CDR2 SVGAGI (reference sequence). CDR3 length: 12 residues. CDR3 residues: CASRSTGFEAFF. The DNA of the CDR3 is TGTGCCAGCAGGTCCACAGGGTTTGAAGCTTTCTTT.

This chain joins TRBV6-1 and TRBJ2-7; possibly TRBD2 for D (5 bases). The germline V and J ends were trimmed by 6 bases and 1 base, with 7 bases remaining between them. The CDR3 is 12 residues long. Germline loops: CDR1 MNHNS, CDR2 SASEGT. The CDR3 DNA sequence: TGTGCCAGCAGACCGGGGTCCTACGAGCAGTACTTC. Translation gives CASRPGSYEQYF.

The chain is built from TRBV10-3 and TRBJ2-2; no reliable D call. The CDR3 runs 13 residues. V dropped 0 bases and J dropped 6 bases, with 5 bases sitting between them. Germline-derived CDR1 and CDR2 are ENHRY and SYGVKD. This chain's CDR3 is CAISESSPGELFF. CDR3 DNA: TGTGCCATCAGTGAGTCGAGTCCCGGGGAGCTGTTTTTT.

The J gene is TRBJ2-4, the V gene TRBV4-3; 7 nucleotides agree with TRBD1. V lost 3 bases, J lost 2 bases, and 10 bases stayed unmatched. Germline-derived CDR1 and CDR2 are LGHNA and YSLEER. The CDR3 contains 17 residues. The DNA for the CDR3 is TGCGCCAGCAGCCAGGGGACAACAGGGGAGTCCAAAAACATTCAGTACTTC. Its translation: CASSQGTTGESKNIQYF.

V gene TRBV6-5 combines with J gene TRBJ1-2; the match to TRBD1 covers 9 bases. This CDR3 has 14 residues. The germline gives CDR1 MNHEY, CDR2 SVGAGI. The ends lost 5 bases at V and 8 bases at J; junction bases unmatched: 9. CDR3 amino acids: CASSETGGRPGYTF. The CDR3 region has the DNA TGTGCCAGCAGTGAGACAGGGGGGCGCCCCGGCTACACCTTC.

The chain couples TRBV19 to TRBJ2-3; 12 bases agree with TRBD2. V was clipped by 6 bases and J by 5 bases; unmatched bases: 6. Germline V gene sequence: CDR1 LNHDA, CDR2 SQIVND (reference sequence). This CDR3 contains 15 residues. The CDR3 region has the DNA TGTGCCAGTAGGCTAGCGGGGGGGCGGAGAGATACGCAGTATTTT. It yields the protein CASRLAGGRRDTQYF.

The chain is built from TRBV18 and TRBJ1-1; tentative D call: TRBD1 (6 bases). The germline CDR1 and CDR2 sequences are KGHSH and LQKENI. The CDR3 spans 16 residues. V shed 3 bases and J shed 0 bases, with 14 bases lying between them. CDR3 residues: CASSPLGQPMNTEAFF. CDR3 nucleotide sequence: TGTGCCAGCTCACCCCTTGGACAGCCCATGAACACTGAAGCTTTCTTT. Full variable domain (missing parts from reference TRBV18 and TRBJ1-1): NAGVMQNPRHLVRRRGQEARLRCSPMKGHSHVYWYRQLPEEGLKFMVYLQKENIIDESGMPKERFSAEFPKEGPSILRIQQVVRGDSAAYFCASSPLGQPMNTEAFFGQGTRLTVV.